The clone carrying this T cell receptor (beta chain) was observed at least ten times. The antigen is undetermined. Germline V gives CDR1 LNHDA, CDR2 SQIVND (reference sequence). CDR3 length: 18 residues. With 6 bases removed from V and 7 bases from J, the gap between germline ends came to 28 bases. TCRdb passed the 5' RACE reads through MiXCR, listing each CDR3 protein once. The sample holds 400,000 to 500,000 distinct CDR3 sequences, less than 20% seen once. This entry is derived from a study of identical twins. General study findings and limits: Twin pairs had excess sharing that was weaker in beta out-of-frame sequences. The study drew conclusions from cross-sectional statistical analysis, not from following the same donors. Whereas memory repertoires showed no such difference, abundant cord blood beta clonotypes carried fewer insertions. Partly confounded zero-insertion analyses could result from invariant MAIT and iNKT cells.

Sequencing was carried out using naive T cells sorted from blood. V and J are TRBV19 and TRBJ2-4; TRBD2 is a possible D gene (6 bases). The receptor was isolated from a man aged 50 to 60 in good health. The CDR3 sequence: CASSTKGRTGNFFNIQYF. For the CDR3, the DNA is TGTGCCAGTAGCACTAAGGGGAGGACTGGGAATTTTTTTAACATTCAGTACTTC.